These T cell receptor beta chains were read from a single sample in a study of T-cell reconstitution after alpha-beta-depleted transplantation in children. From the PCR reads, TCRdb called clonotypes with MiXCR, one entry per CDR3 protein. The sample yields roughly 610,000 distinct CDR3 sequences, roughly a tenth seen once. The specimen was PBMCs from the stem cell graft donor, collected from the stem cell graft. The receptors derive from a human donor who donated a stem cell graft to a child with acute myeloid leukemia. CDR3s include the opening cysteine and the closing phenylalanine or tryptophan. A D gene is named only where the DNA matches it firmly. Some rows mark clone size as missing; the rest say once, few, many or name a class of expanded clone.

>NA|TRBV9|TRBJ2-1|NA
CASRSFDSYNEQFF
TGTGCCAGCCGTTCTTTTGACTCCTACAATGAGCAGTTCTTC
>NA|TRBV7-7|TRBJ2-1|TRBD2
CASSLTSGLYNEQFF
TGTGCTAGCAGCTTAACTAGCGGGCTCTACAATGAGCAGTTCTTC
>many|TRBV10-3|TRBJ1-6|TRBD1
CAIRGQGGSPLHF
TGTGCCATCAGAGGGCAGGGGGGTTCACCCCTCCACTTT
>few|TRBV29-1|TRBJ2-5|NA
CSGAGVEETQYF
TGCAGTGGGGCAGGGGTTGAAGAGACCCAGTACTTC
>few|TRBV4-3|TRBJ1-5|NA
CASSQDIRDSQHF
TGCGCCAGCAGCCAAGATATCCGGGATTCGCAGCATTTT
>NA|TRBV5-1|TRBJ2-1|TRBD1
CASSLDGTVPEQFF
TGCGCCAGCAGCTTGGACGGGACAGTCCCTGAGCAGTTCTTC
>NA|TRBV12-3/TRBV12-4|TRBJ2-7|TRBD2
CASGWTSGSSYEQYF
TGTGCCAGCGGCTGGACTAGCGGGAGCTCCTACGAGCAGTACTTC
>few|TRBV6-1|TRBJ2-2|TRBD2
CASSDRGRTSKLFF
TGTGCCAGCAGTGACCGCGGGAGAACTTCGAAGCTGTTTTTT
>few|TRBV20-1|TRBJ2-4|NA
CSAREVTRLAKNIQYF
TGCAGTGCTAGAGAGGTGACTAGGCTAGCCAAAAACATTCAGTACTTC
>NA|TRBV5-1|TRBJ2-7|NA
CASSLGGDSSYEQYF
TGCGCCAGCAGCTTGGGTGGCGACAGCTCCTACGAGCAGTACTTC
>few|TRBV14|TRBJ2-2|TRBD2
CASSQREGHSSGELFF
TGTGCCAGCAGCCAACGGGAGGGCCACTCTTCTGGGGAGCTGTTTTTT
>few|TRBV28|TRBJ2-7|NA
CASNGWKYEQYF
TGTGCCAGCAACGGTTGGAAGTACGAGCAGTACTTC
>few|TRBV12-3/TRBV12-4|TRBJ1-6|TRBD1
CASSPTGSNSPLHF
TGTGCCAGCAGTCCGACAGGGAGTAATTCACCCCTCCACTTT
>few|TRBV6-5|TRBJ2-1|NA
CASSYSGTQYNEQFF
TGTGCCAGCAGTTACTCGGGGACTCAGTACAATGAGCAGTTCTTC
>few|TRBV4-1|TRBJ2-1|NA
CASSQVFMESLVF
TGCGCCAGCAGCCAAGTCTTCATGGAGTCTTTGGTCTTC
>NA|TRBV20-1|TRBJ1-1|NA
CSARDSQMNTEAFF
TGCAGTGCTAGAGATAGTCAAATGAACACTGAAGCTTTCTTT
>many|TRBV29-1|TRBJ2-3|TRBD2
CSVCPGLAGDTQYF
TGCAGCGTTTGCCCGGGACTAGCGGGAGATACGCAGTATTTT
>few|TRBV29-1|TRBJ1-2|NA
CSVERGQNYGYTF
TGCAGCGTTGAACGGGGCCAGAACTATGGCTACACCTTC
>many|TRBV6-1|TRBJ2-7|NA
CASTPGTADEQYF
TGTGCCAGCACCCCGGGGACTGCCGACGAGCAGTACTTC
>NA|TRBV30|TRBJ2-3|NA
CAWSISGPDTQYF
TGTGCCTGGAGTATAAGCGGTCCAGATACGCAGTATTTT
>few|TRBV28|TRBJ2-1|NA
CALGAYNEQFF
TGTGCCTTGGGGGCATACAATGAGCAGTTCTTC
>NA|TRBV18|TRBJ1-1|NA
CASSQADKNTEAFF
TGTGCCAGCTCACAGGCAGACAAGAACACTGAAGCTTTCTTT
>NA|TRBV28|TRBJ1-2|NA
CASSSLPDNYGYTF
TGTGCCAGCAGTTCGTTACCCGACAACTATGGCTACACCTTC
>many|TRBV20-1|TRBJ2-4|TRBD2
CSAKYPSGKAKNIQYF
TGCAGTGCTAAGTACCCTAGCGGGAAGGCCAAAAACATTCAGTACTTC
>many|TRBV27|TRBJ2-1|NA
CASSLRGGDEQFF
TGTGCCAGCAGTTTGAGGGGCGGAGATGAGCAGTTCTTC
>NA|TRBV19|TRBJ2-7|TRBD1
CASAPGQGHTYEQYF
TGTGCCAGTGCACCGGGACAGGGGCACACCTACGAGCAGTACTTC
>many|TRBV29-1|TRBJ1-4|TRBD1
CSVAQGEEKLFF
TGCAGCGTTGCTCAGGGGGAGGAAAAACTGTTTTTT
>NA|TRBV9|TRBJ2-7|NA
CASSAYQSRTYEQYF
TGTGCCAGCAGCGCGTATCAGAGTCGCACCTACGAGCAGTACTTC
>NA|TRBV28|TRBJ2-3|TRBD2
CASRLSGAGGSTDTQYF
TGTGCCAGCAGACTTTCCGGGGCGGGAGGGAGCACAGATACGCAGTATTTT
>NA|TRBV7-9|TRBJ2-1|TRBD2
CASSLGTSGSPQFF
TGTGCCAGCAGCTTAGGGACTAGCGGGAGCCCACAGTTCTTC
>few|TRBV5-1|TRBJ2-2|TRBD2
CASSLRAGKNTGELFF
TGCGCCAGCAGCTTAAGAGCGGGGAAGAACACCGGGGAGCTGTTTTTT
>NA|TRBV20-1|TRBJ2-1|NA
CSARAGAEQFF
TGCAGTGCTAGAGCGGGAGCTGAGCAGTTCTTC